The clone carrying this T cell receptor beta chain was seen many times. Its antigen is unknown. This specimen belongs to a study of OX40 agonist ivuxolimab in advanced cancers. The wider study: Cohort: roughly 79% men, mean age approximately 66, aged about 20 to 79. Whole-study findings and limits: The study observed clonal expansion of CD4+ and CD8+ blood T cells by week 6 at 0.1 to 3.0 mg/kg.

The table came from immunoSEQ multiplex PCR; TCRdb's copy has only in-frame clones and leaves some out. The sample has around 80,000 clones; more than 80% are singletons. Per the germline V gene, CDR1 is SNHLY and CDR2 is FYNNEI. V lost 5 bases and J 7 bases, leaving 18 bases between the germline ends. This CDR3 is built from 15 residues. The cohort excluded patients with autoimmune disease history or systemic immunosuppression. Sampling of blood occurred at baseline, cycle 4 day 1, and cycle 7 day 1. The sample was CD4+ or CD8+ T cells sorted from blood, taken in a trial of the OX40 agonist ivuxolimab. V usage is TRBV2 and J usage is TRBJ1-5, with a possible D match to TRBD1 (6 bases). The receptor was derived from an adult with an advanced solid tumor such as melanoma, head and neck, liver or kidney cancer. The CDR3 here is CASSTYTRGGQPQHF. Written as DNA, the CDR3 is TGTGCCAGCAGTACCTACACCAGGGGAGGGCAGCCCCAGCATTTT.